This TCR beta chain was sequenced during a study of graft-versus-host responses after intestinal transplantation. Overall study: Among the recipients, transplants were multivisceral, liver-intestinal, or isolated intestinal. Broader study findings: Early post-transplant HvG declines showed an association with peak circulating GvH clone levels. Detection of GvH clones occurred in recipient marrow, and some had their first appearance in ileum or blood.

TCRdb's copy holds only in-frame clones and misses some; the assay was immunoSEQ multiplex PCR. The profile shows 40,000 to 45,000 clones, 85% to 95% of them singletons. The CDR3 runs 15 residues. Germline loops: CDR1 SGHRS, CDR2 YFSETQ. For this clone: Its antigen remains unidentified. At one of its ends the junction is not consistent with the germline gene, which may arise from a read error.

The sample here was unstimulated CD8+ T cells sorted from spleen or lymph node cells, taken before transplant. This sequence joins TRBV5-1 and TRBJ2-5, with 7 bases lining up with TRBD2. The TCR originated in a human donor who was the organ donor for an intestinal transplant. CDR3 bases: TGCGCCAGCAGTTTGGAGTACCTAGCGGAAGAGGGCCAGTACTTC. Its protein product is CASSLEYLAEEGQYF.